Detailed here is one TCR beta chain. The CDR3 is 16 amino acids. The germline V gene encodes CDR1 MNHEY and CDR2 SVGEGT. V dropped 4 bases and J dropped 5; count of bases not matched to a gene: 8. The sample comes from a study of blood T cell repertoires in COVID-19. Generated by immunoSEQ multiplex PCR, the TCRdb table keeps only in-frame clones and is missing some. The data show about 270,000 clones, approximately 90% seen once. The sample was PBMCs or T cells enriched from blood (not recorded which). V usage is TRBV6-2 or TRBV6-3 and J usage is TRBJ2-3, with 11 bases fitting TRBD2. The source is a middle-aged man who had been exposed to COVID-19. The CDR3 DNA reads TGTGCCAGCAGTTCCCCGGCTAGCGGGAGGAGAGATACGCAGTATTTT. Protein sequence: CASSSPASGRRDTQYF.